This entry lists 32 T cell receptor beta chains sequenced from one sample in a study of OX40 agonist ivuxolimab in advanced cancers. The table came from immunoSEQ multiplex PCR; TCRdb's copy has only in-frame clones and leaves some out. There are 65,000 to 90,000 clones in the sample; roughly 90% occur only once, and more than 0.45% lies in the top ten. The input for sequencing was CD4+ or CD8+ T cells sorted from blood, taken in a trial of the OX40 agonist ivuxolimab. The receptor set was obtained from an adult with an advanced solid tumor such as melanoma, head and neck, liver or kidney cancer.

The chain employs TRBV6-5 and TRBJ1-5, with TRBD1 as a possible D gene (5 bases). The CDR3 totals 13 residues. V lost 6 bases to trimming and J lost 4 bases, with 10 bases between them. CDR1 is MNHEY and CDR2 is SVGAGI in the germline V gene. The CDR3 DNA reads as TGTGCCAGCAGGCTCGGGGGGAATCAGCCCCAGCATTTT. Translating gives CASRLGGNQPQHF.

The CDR3 DNA sequence: TGTGCCACCACAGGGGGGAGAACTGAAGCTTTCTTT. Residues: CATTGGRTEAFF. The chain combines TRBV28 with TRBJ1-1; 8 nucleotides line up with TRBD1. The trim removed 10 bases at V and 5 bases at J, leaving 6 bases unmatched. The CDR3 is 12 residues long. The germline CDR1 and CDR2 sequences are MDHEN and SYDVKM.

This clone was detected a few times. The chain couples TRBV21-1 to TRBJ2-5; the table's D call, TRBD2, was not checked against the DNA. TRBV21-1 is deemed a pseudogene. The CDR3 runs 13 residues. CDR3 nucleotides: TGTGCCAGCAATCGGTTCGCCCAAGAGACCCAGTACTTC. This translates into CASNRFAQETQYF.

This chain connects TRBV7-9 to TRBJ2-7; D is unclear. V lost 2 bases and J 6 bases, leaving 8 bases between the germline ends. Germline V gene sequence: CDR1 SEHNR, CDR2 FQNEAQ (reference sequence). The CDR3 runs to 12 residues. The CDR3 region has the DNA TGTGCCAGCAGCTTAACTGGTGGCGAGCAGTACTTC. Translation gives CASSLTGGEQYF.

The V call is TRBV6-5, the J call TRBJ2-4; no firm D call. The ends were cut back, 6 bases at V and 9 bases at J, with 15 bases in the middle. The CDR3 is made up of 13 amino acids. The germline CDR1 and CDR2 sequences are MNHEY and SVGAGI. In DNA, the CDR3 is TGTGCCAGCAGAACCCCGGAGTCAGGCATTCAGTACTTC. Encoded protein: CASRTPESGIQYF.

This chain links TRBV6-5 with TRBJ2-7; TRBD2 matches 9 bases. With 0 bases clipped from V and 4 bases from J, the junction kept 7 bases outside the gene matches. The CDR3 length is 16 residues. Germline CDR1 and CDR2: MNHEY and SVGAGI. The CDR3 is CASSYSSSAGGYEQYF. Written as DNA, the CDR3 is TGTGCCAGCAGTTACTCGTCCTCGGCGGGAGGGTACGAGCAGTACTTC.

This chain connects TRBV19 to TRBJ2-7, with 14 bases fitting TRBD2. This CDR3 contains 17 residues. The junction had 6 bases not matched to a gene; V was cut back by 4 bases and J by 1 base. Germline CDR1 and CDR2: LNHDA and SQIVND (reference sequence). In nucleotides, the CDR3 is TGTGCCAGTAGTACAAGGACTAGCGGGAGGCATTCCTACGAGCAGTACTTC. Translating gives CASSTRTSGRHSYEQYF.

The chain links TRBV27 to TRBJ2-5; 12 bases map to TRBD2. Germline V CDR1 and CDR2: MNHEY, SMNVEV (reference sequence). J lost 5 bases, V lost 5 bases, and 3 bases had no gene match. This CDR3 region has 14 residues. CDR3 in amino acids: CASSPLAGGETQYF. The CDR3 DNA reads TGTGCCAGCAGTCCTCTAGCGGGGGGGGAGACCCAGTACTTC.

The CDR3 DNA follows: TGTGCCAGCATCTCCCAGGGCGGTTTCCACGAGCAGTACTTC. Translating gives CASISQGGFHEQYF. This rearrangement joins TRBV27 to TRBJ2-7, with D possibly being TRBD1 (5 bases). CDR3 size: 14 residues. Trimming removed 7 bases at V and 5 bases at J, with 18 bases between. The germline CDR1 and CDR2 sequences are MNHEY and SMNVEV (reference sequence).

The chain links TRBV28 to TRBJ2-7, with 9 bases fitting TRBD1. V was pared by 4 bases and J by 3 bases, with 7 bases of the junction left unmatched. The CDR3 has 15 residues. The germline V gene encodes CDR1 MDHEN and CDR2 SYDVKM. The chain's CDR3 is CASSSPGQGIYEQYF. In DNA form, the CDR3 reads TGTGCCAGCAGTTCGCCGGGACAGGGAATCTACGAGCAGTACTTC.

The V call is TRBV29-1, the J call TRBJ1-5; D is possibly TRBD1 (6 bases). This CDR3 is built from 12 residues. CDR1 is SQVTM, CDR2 ANQGSEA, per germline. V lost 4 bases and J 7 bases, leaving 11 bases between the germline ends. The CDR3 DNA reads TGCAGCGTTGGATCAGGGGCGCAGCCCCAGCATTTT. Translated: CSVGSGAQPQHF.

The chain couples TRBV5-1 to TRBJ2-5; no firm D call. With 0 bases removed from V and 4 bases from J, the gap between germline ends came to 13 bases. The CDR3 is 15 amino acids. The V gene's germline CDR1 is SGHRS and CDR2 YFSETQ. The CDR3 sequence is CASSLVAGTGETQYF. In DNA, the CDR3 is TGCGCCAGCAGCTTGGTTGCAGGAACCGGAGAGACCCAGTACTTC.

The gene calls are TRBV5-6 and TRBJ2-5, with unresolved D. This CDR3 is 12 amino acids long. V lost 0 bases to trimming and J lost 6 bases, with 6 bases between them. CDR1 and CDR2 (germline): SGHDT, YYEEEE. Here the CDR3 DNA reads TGTGCCAGCAGCTTGGTGGCGCAGACCCAGTACTTC. This translates into CASSLVAQTQYF.

In nucleotides, the CDR3 is TGTGCCTGGGGAACCGGGAACACCGGGGAGCTGTTTTTT. Translating gives CAWGTGNTGELFF. The chain carries TRBV30 and TRBJ2-2; no definite D call. The length of the CDR3 is 13 residues. Trimming took 5 bases from V and 1 from J, leaving 8 bases between them. Germline loops: CDR1 GTSNPN, CDR2 SVGIG (reference sequence).

This clone was seen a handful of times. This sequence joins TRBV7-2 and TRBJ2-1; D gene unclear. This CDR3 comprises 14 residues. The germline V gene has CDR1 SGHTA and CDR2 FQGNSA. V lost 5 bases and J lost 7, with 15 bases in between. DNA for the CDR3: TGTGCCAGCAGCCCGTTAACTACGGCGAATGAGCAGTTCTTC. Encoded protein: CASSPLTTANEQFF.

The chain has TRBV6-5 and TRBJ2-7; 7 bases match TRBD1. Losses at the gene ends were 0 bases for V and 0 bases for J; bases not matched to a gene: 2. The CDR3 has 15 residues. Germline V gene data show CDR1 as MNHEY and CDR2 as SVGAGI. DNA for the CDR3: TGTGCCAGCAGTTACTCCAGGGGGACCTCCTACGAGCAGTACTTC. It codes for CASSYSRGTSYEQYF.

V is TRBV7-3 and J is TRBJ2-3; D may be TRBD1 or TRBD2 (5 bases each). Germline assignment: CDR1 SGHTA and CDR2 FQGTGA. CDR3 length equals 17 residues. V lost 5 bases, J lost 1 base, and 19 bases lay in between. In DNA form, the CDR3 reads TGTGCCAGCAGCCTCACCGGGGCAGGGCGCGGCACAGATACGCAGTATTTT. This encodes CASSLTGAGRGTDTQYF.

The chain employs TRBV30 and TRBJ2-1; D perhaps matches TRBD1 (5 bases). The CDR3 consists of 13 residues. In germline, CDR1 is GTSNPN, CDR2 SVGIG (reference sequence). Trimming cost V 2 bases and J 5 bases, with 10 bases left between them. The CDR3 coding sequence is TGTGCCTGGAGTAAGGGGTTAAACAATGAGCAGTTCTTC. Translating it yields CAWSKGLNNEQFF.

This clone was picked up one time. J is TRBJ1-1 and V is TRBV10-3, with 8 bases matching TRBD1. Germline CDR1 ENHRY, CDR2 SYGVKD. V lost 6 bases to trimming and J lost 3 bases; unmatched junction nucleotides: 15. The length of the CDR3 is 17 residues. The CDR3 nucleotides read TGTGCCATCAGACCACGTCCGGGACAGGAGGGGGACACTGAAGCTTTCTTT. Translating gives CAIRPRPGQEGDTEAFF.

CDR3 sequence (DNA): TGTGCCAGCAGTCAGGGGGGCACTGAAGCTTTCTTT. This codes for CASSQGGTEAFF. The rearrangement links TRBV6-5 to TRBJ1-1; 7 nucleotides agree with TRBD1. Germline trimming cut 5 bases from V and 4 bases from J; bases unmatched to any gene: 1. CDR3 length equals 12 residues. Germline CDR1 is MNHEY and CDR2 is SVGAGI.

This clone has only one observation. The junction shows a germline mismatch at one end, possibly a read error. The chain links TRBV7-7 to TRBJ2-1, with 7 positions matching TRBD2. The CDR3 loop spans 14 amino acids. The germline V gene encodes CDR1 SSHAT and CDR2 FNYEAQ (reference sequence). CDR3 coding DNA: TGTGCTAGCAGCCGTAGCGGGCCAGGGAATGAGCAGTTCTTC. Its protein product is CASSRSGPGNEQFF.

The chain uses TRBV5-1 and TRBJ2-1; 8 bases fit TRBD1. This CDR3 is 14 amino acids long. The ends lost 6 bases at V and 2 bases at J; junction bases unmatched: 4. Looked up from germline, CDR1 is SGHRS and CDR2 is YFSETQ. CDR3 coding DNA: TGCGCCAGCACCGAACAGGGGGCCTACAATGAGCAGTTCTTC. It translates to CASTEQGAYNEQFF.

V gene TRBV29-1 combines with J gene TRBJ2-5; possibly TRBD1 for D (5 bases). V was clipped by 7 bases and J by 7 bases, with 16 bases between them. CDR1 is SQVTM, CDR2 ANQGSEA, per germline. CDR3 length: 12 residues. CDR3 sequence: CSAVGQMGTQYF. CDR3 in DNA: TGCAGCGCTGTGGGGCAGATGGGGACCCAGTACTTC.

This clone was seen a single time. CDR3: CASSLARGQANTGELFF. In nucleotides, the CDR3 is TGTGCCAGCAGCTTAGCCCGGGGACAGGCGAACACCGGGGAGCTGTTTTTT. The chain employs TRBV11-2 and TRBJ2-2; TRBD1 agrees at 8 bases. CDR1 SGHAT and CDR2 FQNNGV come from the germline V gene. V was pared by 1 base and J by 0 bases, with 4 bases of the junction left unmatched. The CDR3 sequence is 17 residues long.

The V call is TRBV2, the J call TRBJ2-2, with D possibly TRBD2 on 5 matching bases. The V end was cut by 3 bases, the J end by 3 bases, with 11 bases between. This CDR3 contains 15 residues. Germline CDR1 reads SNHLY; CDR2 reads FYNNEI. The CDR3, as DNA: TGTGCCAGCAGTGAGTTAGGGAGTGACACCGGGGAGCTGTTTTTT. It is translated as CASSELGSDTGELFF.

This sequence joins TRBV7-3 and TRBJ2-7; 9 bases are a match to TRBD2. The CDR3 has 15 amino acids. Germline V gene lookup returns CDR1 SGHTA and CDR2 FQGTGA. V was clipped by 2 bases and J by 2 bases; unmatched bases: 4. The CDR3 DNA sequence: TGTGCCAGCAGCTTATCTAGCGGGGCAACCTACGAGCAGTACTTC. Translating gives CASSLSSGATYEQYF.

V is TRBV5-8 and J is TRBJ2-7; D is unresolved. CDR3 length equals 11 residues. Trimming took off 4 bases at V and 3 bases at J, with 5 bases between the two ends. Germline values: CDR1 SGHTS, CDR2 YDEGEE. CDR3 bases: TGTGCCAGCAGCCCGTACTACGAGCAGTACTTC. This translates into CASSPYYEQYF.

The genes are TRBV27 and TRBJ2-5; no reliable D call. Trimming left V 2 bases short and J 4 bases short, with 11 bases between. The CDR3 sequence is 14 residues long. Germline V gives CDR1 MNHEY, CDR2 SMNVEV (reference sequence). The CDR3 sequence: CASSLLGLGETQYF. The CDR3 nucleotides are TGTGCCAGCAGTTTACTGGGATTAGGAGAGACCCAGTACTTC.

The gene calls are TRBV2 and TRBJ1-2; 8 bases match TRBD1. The ends lost 5 bases at V and 10 bases at J; junction bases unmatched: 6. The CDR3 has 12 residues. Per the germline V gene, CDR1 is SNHLY and CDR2 is FYNNEI. CDR3 amino acids: CASSLGQDNYTF. The CDR3 bases are TGTGCCAGCAGTCTGGGACAGGACAACTACACCTTC.

This clone was observed a single time. V gene TRBV5-1 combines with J gene TRBJ2-6, with unresolved D. This CDR3 is built from 15 residues. V lost 1 base and J 0 bases, leaving 5 bases between the germline ends. In germline, CDR1 is SGHRS, CDR2 YFSETQ. In DNA, the CDR3 is TGCGCCAGCAGCTTGCCGACCTCTGGGGCCAACGTCCTGACTTTC. This encodes CASSLPTSGANVLTF.

The genes are TRBV19 and TRBJ1-5; D remains ambiguous. The germline V gene has CDR1 LNHDA and CDR2 SQIVND (reference sequence). Trimming pared 5 bases from V and 1 base from J, leaving 12 bases between. The CDR3 totals 15 residues. The CDR3, as DNA: TGTGCCAGTAGTCTCCGACACGACAGCAATCAGCCCCAGCATTTT. It codes for CASSLRHDSNQPQHF.

This sequence joins TRBV2 and TRBJ1-3; 7 bases fit TRBD1. Germline loops: CDR1 SNHLY, CDR2 FYNNEI. This CDR3 is built from 15 residues. Trimming removed 5 bases from V and 4 bases from J; junction bases left unmatched: 8. This chain's CDR3 is CASSPRTGVGNTIYF. The DNA for the CDR3 is TGTGCCAGCAGTCCCCGTACAGGGGTCGGAAACACCATATATTTT.